A selection of T cell receptor beta chains follows, all from one sample in a study of OX40 agonist ivuxolimab in advanced cancers. Libraries were prepared by immunoSEQ multiplex PCR; TCRdb keeps only in-frame clonotypes and omits some of them. This sample has 70,000 to 90,000 clones, with around 90% found just once. Sequenced here: CD4+ or CD8+ T cells sorted from blood, sampled in a trial of the OX40 agonist ivuxolimab. The receptors derive from an adult with an advanced solid tumor such as melanoma, head and neck, liver or kidney cancer. CDR3s include the opening cysteine and the closing phenylalanine or tryptophan. A D gene is named only where the DNA matches it firmly. Not every row has a clone size; where given, it reads once, few, many or a size class.

D: TRBD2
V: TRBV28
J: TRBJ2-1
size: -
CDR3: CASSLSLAGDEQFF
DNA: TGTGCCAGCAGTTTATCACTAGCGGGAGATGAGCAGTTCTTC

D: TRBD1
V: TRBV14
J: TRBJ2-7
size: -
CDR3: CASSQQDRGLYEQYF
DNA: TGTGCCAGCAGCCAACAAGACAGGGGGCTATACGAGCAGTACTTC

D: -
V: TRBV6-5
J: TRBJ2-1
size: once
CDR3: CASSYTLRGFF
DNA: TGTGCCAGCAGTTACACCCTGAGGGGGTTCTTC

D: -
V: TRBV7-9
J: TRBJ2-1
size: -
CDR3: CASSLAMTGYNEQFF
DNA: TGTGCCAGCAGCTTAGCGATGACAGGATACAATGAGCAGTTCTTC

D: -
V: TRBV5-1
J: TRBJ2-3
size: once
CDR3: CASSLAVAQSGTDTQYF
DNA: TGCGCCAGCAGCTTGGCCGTAGCGCAGTCCGGCACAGATACGCAGTATTTT

D: -
V: TRBV18
J: TRBJ1-1
size: once
CDR3: CASSPKGSGPMNTEAFF
DNA: TGTGCCAGCTCACCTAAGGGGAGCGGCCCCATGAACACTGAAGCTTTCTTT

D: TRBD2
V: TRBV7-2
J: TRBJ2-2
size: once
CDR3: CASSLALAANTGELFF
DNA: TGTGCCAGCAGCTTAGCTCTAGCGGCGAACACCGGGGAGCTGTTTTTT

D: TRBD1
V: TRBV18
J: TRBJ1-6
size: -
CDR3: CASSPGQTNSPLHF
DNA: TGTGCCAGCTCACCGGGACAGACTAATTCACCCCTCCACTTT

D: -
V: TRBV7-2
J: TRBJ2-5
size: -
CDR3: CASSFKGGETQYF
DNA: TGTGCCAGCAGCTTCAAAGGCGGGGAGACCCAGTACTTC

D: TRBD2
V: TRBV5-4
J: TRBJ2-7
size: -
CDR3: CASSSSGMGYEQYF
DNA: TGTGCCAGCAGCTCTAGCGGGATGGGGTACGAGCAGTACTTC

D: -
V: TRBV13
J: TRBJ2-2
size: -
CDR3: CASREAGKTGELFF
DNA: TGTGCCAGCAGAGAGGCGGGAAAAACCGGGGAGCTGTTTTTT

D: -
V: TRBV15
J: TRBJ2-5
size: -
CDR3: CATSFNGETQYF
DNA: TGTGCCACCAGCTTCAATGGGGAGACCCAGTACTTC

D: TRBD1
V: TRBV18
J: TRBJ2-5
size: -
CDR3: CASSPQGTGAAGSEETQYF
DNA: TGTGCCAGCTCACCACAAGGGACAGGGGCCGCTGGTTCCGAAGAGACCCAGTACTTC

D: TRBD2
V: TRBV27
J: TRBJ2-1
size: -
CDR3: CASSSLAGGPYNEQFF
DNA: TGTGCCAGCAGTTCACTAGCGGGAGGGCCCTACAATGAGCAGTTCTTC

D: -
V: TRBV30
J: TRBJ1-5
size: few
CDR3: CAWSGRNQPQHF
DNA: TGTGCCTGGAGTGGACGGAATCAGCCCCAGCATTTT

D: -
V: TRBV5-1
J: TRBJ2-1
size: -
CDR3: CASSLTDSYNEQFF
DNA: TGCGCCAGCAGCCTGACAGACTCCTACAATGAGCAGTTCTTC

D: TRBD1
V: TRBV5-4
J: TRBJ1-1
size: -
CDR3: CASSWDRLNTEAFF
DNA: TGTGCCAGCAGCTGGGACAGGCTGAACACTGAAGCTTTCTTT

D: -
V: TRBV30
J: TRBJ2-1
size: -
CDR3: CAWLPGSRYNEQFF
DNA: TGTGCCTGGCTACCCGGGAGTCGGTACAATGAGCAGTTCTTC

D: -
V: TRBV2
J: TRBJ1-1
size: -
CDR3: CASRTANTEAFF
DNA: TGTGCCAGCCGGACCGCGAACACTGAAGCTTTCTTT

D: -
V: TRBV2
J: TRBJ2-3
size: -
CDR3: CASSDRTTDTQYF
DNA: TGTGCCAGCAGTGACCGGACTACAGATACGCAGTATTTT

D: TRBD1
V: TRBV5-1
J: TRBJ1-1
size: -
CDR3: CASSLEGAEAFF
DNA: TGCGCCAGCAGCTTGGAGGGGGCCGAAGCTTTCTTT

D: TRBD2
V: TRBV4-3
J: TRBJ2-7
size: -
CDR3: CASSQEFVAGEQYF
DNA: TGCGCCAGCAGCCAAGAGTTTGTAGCGGGCGAGCAGTACTTC

D: -
V: TRBV27
J: TRBJ2-7
size: -
CDR3: CASSLSGGEQYF
DNA: TGTGCCAGCAGTTTAAGTGGCGGGGAGCAGTACTTC

D: -
V: TRBV28
J: TRBJ2-1
size: -
CDR3: CASRTGIPYNEQFF
DNA: TGTGCCAGCCGAACAGGGATACCATACAATGAGCAGTTCTTC

D: -
V: TRBV5-4
J: TRBJ2-2
size: -
CDR3: CASSLQYSTGELFF
DNA: TGTGCCAGCAGCTTGCAGTATTCCACCGGGGAGCTGTTTTTT

D: TRBD1
V: TRBV4-1
J: TRBJ2-5
size: -
CDR3: CASSHHGTVQETQYF
DNA: TGCGCCAGCAGCCACCACGGGACAGTCCAAGAGACCCAGTACTTC

D: -
V: TRBV5-1
J: TRBJ2-2
size: -
CDR3: CASSLEGPTAGELFF
DNA: TGCGCCAGCAGCTTGGAGGGACCCACGGCCGGGGAGCTGTTTTTT

D: TRBD1
V: TRBV7-9
J: TRBJ1-2
size: -
CDR3: CASSSEQGGWGYGYTF
DNA: TGTGCCAGCAGCTCGGAACAGGGGGGCTGGGGTTATGGCTACACCTTC

D: -
V: TRBV4-3
J: TRBJ2-3
size: -
CDR3: CASSQNGATDTQYF
DNA: TGCGCCAGCAGCCAAAACGGGGCTACAGATACGCAGTATTTT

D: -
V: TRBV4-1
J: TRBJ2-6
size: -
CDR3: CASSQDKARSGANVLTF
DNA: TGCGCCAGCAGCCAAGATAAGGCCCGCTCTGGGGCCAACGTCCTGACTTTC

D: -
V: TRBV5-4
J: TRBJ1-2
size: -
CDR3: CASSAEQGNYGYTF
DNA: TGTGCCAGCAGCGCAGAACAGGGAAACTATGGCTACACCTTC

D: -
V: TRBV29-1
J: TRBJ1-4
size: -
CDR3: CSATGSTNEKLFF
DNA: TGCAGCGCCACAGGATCAACTAATGAAAAACTGTTTTTT

D: -
V: TRBV7-2
J: TRBJ2-7
size: -
CDR3: CASSLVWAYGNEQYF
DNA: TGTGCCAGCAGCTTAGTATGGGCCTACGGCAACGAGCAGTACTTC

D: -
V: TRBV9
J: TRBJ1-1
size: -
CDR3: CASSVVMGTEAFF
DNA: TGTGCCAGCAGCGTAGTCATGGGCACTGAAGCTTTCTTT

D: -
V: TRBV30
J: TRBJ2-3
size: -
CDR3: CAWQRWGTFTDTQYF
DNA: TGTGCCTGGCAAAGGTGGGGGACGTTCACAGATACGCAGTATTTT

D: -
V: TRBV10-3
J: TRBJ1-2
size: -
CDR3: CAIKSEGANYGYTF
DNA: TGTGCCATCAAATCCGAGGGGGCTAACTATGGCTACACCTTC

D: TRBD1
V: TRBV18
J: TRBJ1-2
size: few
CDR3: CASSPPDRADYGYTF
DNA: TGTGCCAGCTCACCACCGGACAGGGCGGACTATGGCTACACCTTC

D: -
V: TRBV2
J: TRBJ2-1
size: -
CDR3: CASSPFHEQFF
DNA: TGTGCCAGCAGTCCCTTCCATGAGCAGTTCTTC

D: TRBD1
V: TRBV28
J: TRBJ1-2
size: -
CDR3: CASTKGQNLNYGYTF
DNA: TGTGCCAGCACCAAGGGACAGAACCTTAACTATGGCTACACCTTC

D: TRBD1
V: TRBV10-3
J: TRBJ1-4
size: -
CDR3: CAINAGGAPNEKLFF
DNA: TGTGCCATCAATGCAGGGGGCGCGCCTAATGAAAAACTGTTTTTT

D: -
V: TRBV25-1
J: TRBJ2-7
size: -
CDR3: CASSRGLEQYF
DNA: TGTGCCAGTTCCAGGGGTCTCGAGCAGTACTTC

D: -
V: TRBV10-3
J: TRBJ2-1
size: -
CDR3: CAISELRDEQFF
DNA: TGTGCCATCAGTGAACTACGCGATGAGCAGTTCTTC

D: -
V: TRBV5-1
J: TRBJ2-7
size: -
CDR3: CASSLMQAGSYEQYF
DNA: TGCGCCAGCAGCTTGATGCAGGCGGGTAGTTACGAGCAGTACTTC

D: -
V: TRBV28
J: TRBJ1-3
size: -
CDR3: CASSPPAGNTIYF
DNA: TGTGCCAGCAGTCCCCCGGCTGGAAACACCATATATTTT

D: TRBD2
V: TRBV5-8
J: TRBJ2-7
size: -
CDR3: CASSVPGLAGEESQYF
DNA: TGTGCCAGCAGCGTCCCGGGACTAGCGGGAGAGGAGTCGCAGTACTTC

D: -
V: TRBV29-1
J: TRBJ2-3
size: -
CDR3: CSVEDRGRGVYF
DNA: TGCAGCGTTGAAGATCGGGGCAGGGGTGTGTATTTT

D: -
V: TRBV30
J: TRBJ1-1
size: -
CDR3: CAWSVLGATEAFF
DNA: TGTGCCTGGAGTGTACTGGGGGCGACTGAAGCTTTCTTT

D: -
V: TRBV19
J: TRBJ1-5
size: -
CDR3: CASRDSRGQPQHF
DNA: TGTGCCAGTAGGGACAGTCGGGGTCAGCCCCAGCATTTT

D: TRBD2
V: TRBV27
J: TRBJ2-7
size: -
CDR3: CASSGTSGSHEQYF
DNA: TGTGCCAGCAGTGGGACTAGCGGGAGCCACGAGCAGTACTTC

D: -
V: TRBV5-1
J: TRBJ1-3
size: -
CDR3: CASSWGRTASGNTIYF
DNA: TGCGCCAGCAGCTGGGGAAGGACAGCCTCTGGAAACACCATATATTTT

D: -
V: TRBV27
J: TRBJ1-2
size: -
CDR3: CASSLYRDRTINYGYTF
DNA: TGTGCCAGCAGTTTATATCGGGACCGGACCATTAACTATGGCTACACCTTC

D: -
V: TRBV28
J: TRBJ2-7
size: -
CDR3: CASSLPKADEQYF
DNA: TGTGCCAGCAGTTTACCTAAGGCCGACGAGCAGTACTTC

D: -
V: TRBV28
J: TRBJ1-5
size: -
CDR3: CASSFPSGQPQHF
DNA: TGTGCCAGCAGTTTTCCATCAGGACAGCCCCAGCATTTT

D: -
V: TRBV4-1
J: TRBJ2-3
size: -
CDR3: CASSPTSSRQISTDTQYF
DNA: TGCGCCAGCAGCCCTACGTCGTCTCGGCAGATAAGCACAGATACGCAGTATTTT

D: -
V: TRBV7-6
J: TRBJ2-2
size: -
CDR3: CASSLSGTPGELFF
DNA: TGTGCCAGCAGCTTATCGGGGACCCCCGGGGAGCTGTTTTTT

D: -
V: TRBV7-8
J: TRBJ2-7
size: -
CDR3: CASSLGAAISYEQYF
DNA: TGTGCCAGCAGCTTAGGGGCAGCCATCTCCTACGAGCAGTACTTC

D: TRBD1
V: TRBV7-7
J: TRBJ2-1
size: -
CDR3: CASSLGQGSYNEQFF
DNA: TGTGCCAGCAGCTTGGGACAGGGAAGCTACAATGAGCAGTTCTTC

D: -
V: TRBV2
J: TRBJ2-6
size: -
CDR3: CASSPEGQSKSGANVLTF
DNA: TGTGCCAGCAGCCCCGAGGGGCAGTCCAAATCTGGGGCCAACGTCCTGACTTTC